The next 27 T cell receptor beta chains were all read from a single sample in a study of a mutant IDH1 vaccine in newly diagnosed glioma. No antigen is known for these receptors. As to time point: week 11, during vaccination. Every vaccine dose comprised 300 ug of mutant IDH1 20-mer peptide plus topical imiquimod. Repertoires were generated with immunoSEQ multiplex PCR, while TCRdb's copy carries only in-frame clones and drops some. Found here are roughly 130,000 clones, around four fifths of them singletons; the top ten hold 4.5% to 6%. This material consisted of PBMCs, taken from a glioma patient whose treatment included an IDH1 peptide vaccine. The receptors come from a middle-aged man with glioma.

The V and J genes are TRBV6-6 and TRBJ1-3, with D uncertain. V was shortened by 2 bases and J by 1 base, with 12 bases between the two germline ends. This CDR3 contains 16 residues. Per germline, CDR1 MNHNY and CDR2 SVGAGI (reference sequence). The CDR3 DNA sequence: TGTGCCAGCAGTTACCCCCTGGGCAGGTCTGGAAACACCATATATTTT. Translated, it gives CASSYPLGRSGNTIYF.

The chain has TRBV27 and TRBJ2-7, with D unresolved. Germline V gene data show CDR1 as MNHEY and CDR2 as SMNVEV (reference sequence). The CDR3 is 13 amino acids. Trimming removed 6 bases at V and 3 bases at J, with 12 bases between. This chain's CDR3 is CASSPRVYYEQYF. The CDR3 DNA follows: TGTGCCAGCAGCCCACGGGTGTACTACGAGCAGTACTTC.

The chain uses TRBV5-1 and TRBJ2-5; 7 bases match TRBD2. With 3 bases clipped from V and 5 bases from J, the junction kept 10 bases outside the gene matches. Germline CDR1 and CDR2: SGHRS and YFSETQ. This CDR3 comprises 15 residues. The CDR3 here is CASSSMGLAAETQYF. The CDR3 DNA sequence: TGCGCCAGCAGCTCGATGGGGCTAGCGGCGGAGACCCAGTACTTC.

The V and J genes are TRBV4-2 and TRBJ1-2, with a weak D call TRBD1 (6 bases). The CDR3 extends over 13 amino acids. Germline loops: CDR1 LGHNA, CDR2 YNFKEQ. The ends were cut back, 5 bases at V and 3 bases at J, with 10 bases in the middle. Here the CDR3 DNA reads TGTGCCAGCAGCTTCAGGACAGACTATGGCTACACCTTC. Amino acid sequence: CASSFRTDYGYTF.

The table lists this clone with a few counts. The CDR3, as DNA: TGTGCCAGCAGCTTAAGGGAGACCTCCTACGAGCAGTACTTC. Protein: CASSLRETSYEQYF. V is TRBV7-6 and J is TRBJ2-7, with D perhaps matching TRBD2 (5 bases). The CDR3 covers 14 residues. V shed 2 bases and J shed 0 bases, with 8 bases lying between them. Per the germline V gene, CDR1 is SGHVS and CDR2 is FNYEAQ.

This chain uses TRBV10-1 with TRBJ1-1, with D perhaps TRBD1 (5 bases). The CDR3 is 14 residues long. Trimming removed 2 bases at V and 4 bases at J, with 11 bases between. Germline V gene data show CDR1 as WNHNN and CDR2 as SYGVQD (reference sequence). This CDR3 is CASSEGWGVTEAFF. CDR3 nucleotides: TGCGCCAGCAGTGAGGGATGGGGGGTCACTGAAGCTTTCTTT.

The V and J genes are TRBV11-3 and TRBJ2-7; D uncertain. V was cut by 5 bases and J by 4 bases, with 21 bases left in between. Germline V gene data show CDR1 as SGHNT and CDR2 as YENEEA. The CDR3 runs 16 residues. The CDR3 region has the DNA TGTGCCAGCAGCGCAGCCCGGGCCCCTTATCAGTACGAGCAGTACTTC. Amino acid sequence: CASSAARAPYQYEQYF.

The gene calls are TRBV19 and TRBJ2-1; D may be TRBD1 (6 bases). CDR1 and CDR2 (germline): LNHDA, SQIVND (reference sequence). Trimming removed 2 bases at V and 7 bases at J, with 18 bases between. The CDR3 covers 16 residues. CDR3 coding DNA: TGTGCCAGTAGTATATCTTCAGGGGCTCCAAGGAATGAGCAGTTCTTC. Translated, it gives CASSISSGAPRNEQFF.

This chain connects TRBV7-9 to TRBJ1-3; a weak D match, TRBD1 (5 bases). V lost 5 bases and J lost 3, with 11 bases in between. CDR1 and CDR2 (germline): SEHNR, FQNEAQ (reference sequence). The CDR3 extends over 14 amino acids. The CDR3 here is CASSLQARGNTIYF. The CDR3 DNA is TGTGCCAGCAGCCTACAGGCTCGTGGAAACACCATATATTTT.

The rearrangement links TRBV7-2 to TRBJ2-1; weak D call: TRBD1 (6 bases). Germline CDR1 reads SGHTA; CDR2 reads FQGNSA. V lost 2 bases and J lost 8, with 10 bases in between. The CDR3 spans 13 residues. The CDR3 region has the DNA TGTGCCAGCAGCTTACTAGGGGGTGATGAGCAGTTCTTC. This gives the protein CASSLLGGDEQFF.

The genes are TRBV7-2 and TRBJ2-7; D unclear. CDR3 size: 11 residues. The V gene lost 2 bases and the J gene lost 9 bases, with 8 bases spanning the gap. CDR1 is SGHTA and CDR2 is FQGNSA in the germline V gene. In DNA form, the CDR3 reads TGTGCCAGCAGCTTATCGCAGAGGCAGTACTTC. Translating gives CASSLSQRQYF.

This chain connects TRBV6-1 to TRBJ1-1; 7 bases are a match to TRBD1. V trimming: 6 bases; J trimming: 11 bases; junction bases outside the gene matches: 15. Germline assignment: CDR1 MNHNS and CDR2 SASEGT. The CDR3 has 14 amino acids. As DNA, the CDR3 is TGTGCCAGCAGGGAAATCACAGGGGCCAGCGGGGCTTTCTTT. It is translated as CASREITGASGAFF.

V gene TRBV7-9 combines with J gene TRBJ2-3, with D hard to call. The CDR3 has 13 amino acids. Trimming took off 5 bases at V and 6 bases at J, with 12 bases between the two ends. Germline V gives CDR1 SEHNR, CDR2 FQNEAQ (reference sequence). CDR3 region: CASSPETPDTQYF. The CDR3 region has the DNA TGTGCCAGCAGCCCCGAGACCCCGGATACGCAGTATTTT.

V and J are TRBV19 and TRBJ1-5, with 12 bases aligning to TRBD1. J lost 1 base, V lost 5 bases, and 12 bases had no gene match. The CDR3 is 19 amino acids. Germline V gene sequence: CDR1 LNHDA, CDR2 SQIVND (reference sequence). CDR3 nucleotide sequence: TGTGCCAGTAGTGTGTTCCCGGGACAGGGGGCCGGGAGCAATCAGCCCCAGCATTTT. It yields the protein CASSVFPGQGAGSNQPQHF.

The V and J genes are TRBV4-2 and TRBJ2-1; possibly TRBD2 for D (5 bases). Germline V gives CDR1 LGHNA, CDR2 YNFKEQ. CDR3 length: 12 amino acids. V was clipped by 0 bases and J by 10 bases, with 7 bases between them. CDR3 bases: TGTGCCAGCAGCCAAGAGGCGGGCGAGCAGTTCTTC. Translated, it gives CASSQEAGEQFF.

The rearrangement joins TRBV5-6 to TRBJ1-1; D might be TRBD1 (5 bases). V was pared by 4 bases and J by 4 bases, with 17 bases between. Germline lookup yields CDR1 SGHDT and CDR2 YYEEEE. CDR3 size: 15 residues. CDR3: CASSPGRAGTTEAFF. DNA of the CDR3: TGTGCCAGCAGCCCTGGGAGAGCAGGGACCACTGAAGCTTTCTTT.

V gene TRBV18 combines with J gene TRBJ1-5; maybe TRBD1 (5 bases). CDR1 is KGHSH and CDR2 is LQKENI in the germline V gene. V was pared by 6 bases and J by 4 bases, with 10 bases between. CDR3 size: 13 residues. The CDR3 sequence: CASSAQANQPQHF. The CDR3 nucleotides read TGTGCCAGCTCGGCACAGGCGAATCAGCCCCAGCATTTT.

V is TRBV5-4 and J is TRBJ2-5; no firm D call. CDR1 SGHNT and CDR2 YYREEE come from the germline V gene (reference sequence). The CDR3 is 13 residues long. V lost 2 bases to trimming and J lost 3 bases, with 8 bases between them. CDR3 amino acids: CASSFRPEETQYF. The CDR3 nucleotides are TGTGCCAGCAGCTTTCGGCCGGAAGAGACCCAGTACTTC.

This clone has just one count. The chain is built from TRBV11-2 and TRBJ2-4, with a tentative D call TRBD2 (7 bases). The germline V gene encodes CDR1 SGHAT and CDR2 FQNNGV. V lost 3 bases and J 8 bases, leaving 14 bases between the germline ends. This CDR3 spans 14 amino acids. Written as DNA, the CDR3 is TGTGCCAGCAGCTTGACTCGGGGGGCTGACATTCAGTACTTC. It encodes CASSLTRGADIQYF.

A few counts support this clone. This chain links TRBV19 with TRBJ1-1, with unresolved D. There are 12 residues in the CDR3. Germline loops: CDR1 LNHDA, CDR2 SQIVND (reference sequence). V lost 5 bases to trimming and J lost 0 bases, with 4 bases between them. The CDR3 region has the DNA TGTGCCAGTAGTGCTATGAACACTGAAGCTTTCTTT. This encodes CASSAMNTEAFF.

The chain recombines TRBV11-1 with TRBJ2-1; D may be TRBD1 (5 bases). The germline CDR1 and CDR2 sequences are SGHAT and FQDESV (reference sequence). This CDR3 has 16 residues. V was cut by 5 bases and J by 5 bases, with 19 bases left in between. The CDR3: CASSVLPGLRNNEQFF. Written as DNA, the CDR3 is TGTGCCAGCAGCGTCTTACCAGGGTTACGAAACAATGAGCAGTTCTTC.

The chain joins TRBV15 to TRBJ2-3, with D unclear. Germline values: CDR1 LNHNV, CDR2 YYDKDF (reference sequence). The CDR3 totals 13 residues. Trimming left V 3 bases short and J 0 bases short, with 4 bases between. The CDR3 nucleotides read TGTGCCACCAGCAGCAGGAGCACAGATACGCAGTATTTT. Translating gives CATSSRSTDTQYF.

V and J are TRBV19 and TRBJ2-7, with TRBD1 matching 7 bases. The CDR3 has 14 residues. From germline, CDR1 is LNHDA and CDR2 SQIVND (reference sequence). V shed 6 bases, J shed 0 bases, and the junction held 5 bases outside the gene matches. The CDR3 protein is CASRARTGSYEQYF. In nucleotides, the CDR3 is TGTGCCAGTAGGGCCCGGACAGGCTCCTACGAGCAGTACTTC.

This chain connects TRBV30 to TRBJ2-7; D unclear. Trimming cost V 0 bases and J 7 bases, with 16 bases left between them. The CDR3 has 14 amino acids. Germline CDR1 is GTSNPN and CDR2 is SVGIG (reference sequence). Here the CDR3 DNA reads TGTGCCTGGAGTGTCGGGTCAGGCGCCAAGGAGCAGTACTTC. The encoded protein is CAWSVGSGAKEQYF.

This clone was detected a few times. The J gene is TRBJ1-1, the V gene TRBV28, with D possibly TRBD1 on 6 matching bases. The CDR3 extends over 16 amino acids. V was clipped by 4 bases and J by 0 bases, with 15 bases between them. CDR1 and CDR2 (germline): MDHEN, SYDVKM. The CDR3 region is CASSSLGGGLNTEAFF. The CDR3 DNA reads as TGTGCCAGCAGTTCTCTGGGGGGCGGGTTGAACACTGAAGCTTTCTTT.

The chain links TRBV15 to TRBJ1-5; 10 nucleotides line up with TRBD1. Per germline, CDR1 LNHNV and CDR2 YYDKDF (reference sequence). Trimming removed 5 bases from V and 4 bases from J; junction bases left unmatched: 8. The CDR3 consists of 16 residues. The CDR3 protein is CATSGGTGESNQPQHF. In DNA form, the CDR3 reads TGTGCCACCAGCGGGGGGACAGGGGAAAGTAATCAGCCCCAGCATTTT.

This rearrangement joins TRBV4-1 to TRBJ2-1; no clear D gene. The ends were cut back, 2 bases at V and 9 bases at J, with 11 bases in the middle. The CDR3 is 13 amino acids. The V gene's germline CDR1 is MGHRA and CDR2 YSYEKL. CDR3 DNA sequence: TGCGCCAGCAGCCAACCTGGGTCGAGTGAGCAGTTCTTC. As protein: CASSQPGSSEQFF.